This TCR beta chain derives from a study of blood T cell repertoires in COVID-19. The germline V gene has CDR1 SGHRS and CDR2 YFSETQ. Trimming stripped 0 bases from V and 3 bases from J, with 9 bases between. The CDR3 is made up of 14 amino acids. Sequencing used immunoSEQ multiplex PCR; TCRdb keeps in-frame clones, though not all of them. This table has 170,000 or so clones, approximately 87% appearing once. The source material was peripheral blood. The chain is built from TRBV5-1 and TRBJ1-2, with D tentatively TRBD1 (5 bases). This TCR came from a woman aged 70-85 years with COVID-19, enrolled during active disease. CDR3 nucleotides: TGCGCCAGCAGCTTGGTGGGGGAGGACTATGGCTACACCTTC. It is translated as CASSLVGEDYGYTF.